Below are 4 T cell receptor beta chains sequenced from a single sample in a study of vaccination effects on CD4 cells after COVID-19. Clones were sequenced by immunoSEQ multiplex PCR, and TCRdb holds only the in-frame ones, with some missing. The sample consists of around 25,000 clones, about 79% of them appearing once. The antigens these receptors bind are not known. CD4+ T cells specific for antigen were expanded with viral peptide pools by the ViraFEST assay before sequencing. At the end of less than 12 days of culture, CD4+ T cells were isolated. Everyone in the study got two shots of either the BNT162b2 or mRNA-1273 vaccine. The sample here was CD4+ T cells from PBMCs cultured with SARS-CoV-2 spike peptides, taken after COVID-19 vaccination. The origin of the receptors is a human donor who received a COVID-19 vaccine. Some clones in this sample may be carry-over from other donors' samples.

This clone has a single count. V usage is TRBV6-2 or TRBV6-3 and J usage is TRBJ1-2; D perhaps matches TRBD1 (6 bases). The CDR3 loop spans 15 amino acids. Germline values: CDR1 MNHEY, CDR2 SVGEGT. V was clipped by 5 bases and J by 5 bases, with 18 bases between them. DNA of the CDR3: TGTGCCAGCAGTCCCCCCCGGGGGGGCACTTATGGCTACACCTTC. Translating it yields CASSPPRGGTYGYTF.

The chain combines TRBV12-5 with TRBJ2-5; possibly TRBD1 for D (6 bases). V shed 1 base and J shed 2 bases, with 8 bases lying between them. Per germline, CDR1 LGHNT and CDR2 FRNRAP. The CDR3 covers 14 residues. In DNA form, the CDR3 reads TGTGCTAGTGGTTTGGGGGGACAACAAGAGACCCAGTACTTC. It is translated as CASGLGGQQETQYF.

There are a few counts of this clone. CDR3 region: CSASRQTEAFF. The CDR3 DNA sequence: TGCAGTGCTAGTCGACAGACTGAAGCTTTCTTT. The rearrangement links TRBV20-1 to TRBJ1-1, with D possibly being TRBD1 (5 bases). This CDR3 comprises 11 residues. The V end was cut by 3 bases, the J end by 5 bases, with 7 bases between. Germline V CDR1 and CDR2: DFQATT, SNEGSKA (reference sequence).

A note on this clone: This sample also contains other DNA sequences that code for the same CDR3. This chain links TRBV24-1 with TRBJ2-5; D is perhaps TRBD1 (6 bases). Germline V lookup: CDR1 KGHDR, CDR2 SFDVKD. Trimming took 5 bases from V and 2 from J, leaving 17 bases between them. CDR3 length: 16 residues. As DNA, the CDR3 is TGTGCCACCAGTGCCTTTCGAGCAGGGGTACAAGAGACCCAGTACTTC. Its protein product is CATSAFRAGVQETQYF.